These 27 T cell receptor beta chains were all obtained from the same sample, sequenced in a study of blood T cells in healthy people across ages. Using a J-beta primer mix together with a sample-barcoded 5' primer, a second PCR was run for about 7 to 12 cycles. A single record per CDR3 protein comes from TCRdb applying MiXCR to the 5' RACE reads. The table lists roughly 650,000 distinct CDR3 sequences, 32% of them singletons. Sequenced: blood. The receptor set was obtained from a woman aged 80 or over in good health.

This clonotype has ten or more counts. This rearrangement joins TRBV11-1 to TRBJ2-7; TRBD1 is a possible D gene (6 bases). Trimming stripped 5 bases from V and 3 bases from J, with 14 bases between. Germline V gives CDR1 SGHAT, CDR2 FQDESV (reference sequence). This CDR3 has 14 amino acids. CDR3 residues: CASSKTGQIYEQYF. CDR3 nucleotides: TGTGCCAGCAGCAAGACCGGACAGATCTACGAGCAGTACTTC.

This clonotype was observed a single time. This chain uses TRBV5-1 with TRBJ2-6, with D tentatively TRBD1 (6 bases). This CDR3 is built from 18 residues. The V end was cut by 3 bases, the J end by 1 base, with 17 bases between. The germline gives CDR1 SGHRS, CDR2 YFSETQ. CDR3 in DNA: TGCGCCAGCAGCTACTCAGGGGATTTAGCTTCTGGGGCCAACGTCCTGACTTTC. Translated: CASSYSGDLASGANVLTF.

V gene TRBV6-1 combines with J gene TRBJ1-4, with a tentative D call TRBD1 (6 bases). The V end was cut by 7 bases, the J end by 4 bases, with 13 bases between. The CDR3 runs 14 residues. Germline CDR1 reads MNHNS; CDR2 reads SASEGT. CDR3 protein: CASNSDSLNEKLFF. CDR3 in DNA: TGTGCCAGCAATTCGGACAGCCTTAATGAAAAACTGTTTTTT.

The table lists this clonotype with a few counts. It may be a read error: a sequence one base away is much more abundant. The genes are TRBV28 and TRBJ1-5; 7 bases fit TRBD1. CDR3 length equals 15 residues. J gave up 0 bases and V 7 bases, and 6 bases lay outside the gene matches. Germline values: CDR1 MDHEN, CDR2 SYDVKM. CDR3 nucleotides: TGTGCCAGCATCTTACAGGGGACTAGCAATCAGCCCCAGCATTTT. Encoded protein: CASILQGTSNQPQHF.

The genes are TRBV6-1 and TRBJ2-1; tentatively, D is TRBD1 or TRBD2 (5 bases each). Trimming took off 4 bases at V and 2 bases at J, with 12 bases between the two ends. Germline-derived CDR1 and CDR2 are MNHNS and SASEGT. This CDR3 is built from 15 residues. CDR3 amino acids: CASSASGAAYNEQFF. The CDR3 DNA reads TGTGCCAGCAGTGCATCCGGGGCAGCCTACAATGAGCAGTTCTTC.

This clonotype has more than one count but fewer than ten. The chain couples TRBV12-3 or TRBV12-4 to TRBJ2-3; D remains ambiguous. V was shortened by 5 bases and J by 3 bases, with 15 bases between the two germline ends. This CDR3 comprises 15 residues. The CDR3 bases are TGTGCCAGCAGTCAGGACGGAACACAAACAGATACGCAGTATTTT. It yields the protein CASSQDGTQTDTQYF.

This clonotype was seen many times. CDR3 residues: CASSPRLGSKNIQYF. CDR3 bases: TGTGCCAGCAGCCCAAGACTAGGAAGCAAAAACATTCAGTACTTC. The rearrangement joins TRBV7-2 to TRBJ2-4; the D gene is possibly TRBD2 (6 bases). The CDR3 runs to 15 residues. Trimming removed 5 bases from V and 3 bases from J, with 14 bases in between. Germline loops: CDR1 SGHTA, CDR2 FQGNSA.

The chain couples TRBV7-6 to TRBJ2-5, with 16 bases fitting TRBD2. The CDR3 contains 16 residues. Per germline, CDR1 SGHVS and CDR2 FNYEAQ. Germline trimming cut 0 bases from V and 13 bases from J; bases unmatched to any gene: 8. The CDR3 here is CASSLAGGLAGGPRYF. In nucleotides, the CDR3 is TGTGCCAGCAGCTTAGCTGGGGGACTAGCGGGAGGGCCCCGGTACTTC.

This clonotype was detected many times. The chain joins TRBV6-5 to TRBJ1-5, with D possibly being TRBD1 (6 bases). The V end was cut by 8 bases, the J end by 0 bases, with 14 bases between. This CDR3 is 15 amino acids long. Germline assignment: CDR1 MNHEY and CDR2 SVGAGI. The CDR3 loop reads CASRGGAYSNQPQHF. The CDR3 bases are TGTGCCAGCCGGGGGGGGGCCTATAGCAATCAGCCCCAGCATTTT.

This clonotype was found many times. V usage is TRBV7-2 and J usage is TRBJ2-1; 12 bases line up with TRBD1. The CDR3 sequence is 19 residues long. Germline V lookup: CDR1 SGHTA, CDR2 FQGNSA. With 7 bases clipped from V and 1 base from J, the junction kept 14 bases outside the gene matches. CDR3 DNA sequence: TGTGCCAGCACCACCTATCTGGGACAGGGGGCTATTTCCTACAATGAGCAGTTCTTC. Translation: CASTTYLGQGAISYNEQFF.

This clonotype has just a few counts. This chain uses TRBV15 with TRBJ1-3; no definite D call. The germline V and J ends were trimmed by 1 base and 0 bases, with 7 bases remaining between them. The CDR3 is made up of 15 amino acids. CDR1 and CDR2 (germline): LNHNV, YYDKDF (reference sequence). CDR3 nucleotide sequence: TGTGCCACCAGCAGAGCACTGGACTCTGGAAACACCATATATTTT. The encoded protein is CATSRALDSGNTIYF. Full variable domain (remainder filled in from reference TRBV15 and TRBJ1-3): DAMVIQNPRYQVTQFGKPVTLSCSQTLNHNVMYWYQQKSSQAPKLLFHYYDKDFNNEADTPDNFQSRRPNTSFCFLDIRSPGLGDTAMYLCATSRALDSGNTIYFGEGSWLTVV.

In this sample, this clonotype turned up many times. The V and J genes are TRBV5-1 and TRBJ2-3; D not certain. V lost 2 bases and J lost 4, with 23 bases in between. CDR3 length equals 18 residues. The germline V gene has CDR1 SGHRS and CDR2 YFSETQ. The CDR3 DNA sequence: TGCGCCAGCAGCTTAAGGTCCGTTAGCTGGGGTGGAGCAGATACGCAGTATTTT. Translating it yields CASSLRSVSWGGADTQYF.

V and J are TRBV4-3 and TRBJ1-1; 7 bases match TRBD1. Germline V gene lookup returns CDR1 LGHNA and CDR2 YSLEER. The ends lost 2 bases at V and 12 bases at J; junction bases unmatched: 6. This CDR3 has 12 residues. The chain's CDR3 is CASSQSTGETFF. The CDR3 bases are TGCGCCAGCAGCCAATCCACAGGGGAAACTTTCTTT.

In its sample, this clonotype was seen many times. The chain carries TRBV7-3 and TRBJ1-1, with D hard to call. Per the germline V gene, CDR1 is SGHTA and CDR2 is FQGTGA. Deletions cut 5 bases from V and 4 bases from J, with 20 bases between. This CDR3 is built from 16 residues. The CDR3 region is CASSPNSGGRSTEAFF. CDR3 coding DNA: TGTGCCAGCAGCCCAAACTCGGGAGGAAGGAGCACTGAAGCTTTCTTT.

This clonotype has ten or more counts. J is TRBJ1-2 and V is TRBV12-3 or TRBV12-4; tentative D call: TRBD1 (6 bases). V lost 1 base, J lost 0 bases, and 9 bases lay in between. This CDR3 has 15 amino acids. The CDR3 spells CASSLETGANYGYTF. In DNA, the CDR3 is TGTGCCAGCAGTTTAGAGACAGGAGCTAACTATGGCTACACCTTC.

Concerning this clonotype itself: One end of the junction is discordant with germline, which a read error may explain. The CDR3 bases are TGCGGTGCTAGAGAATCAAATGAGCAGTACTTC. It yields the protein CGARESNEQYF. The rearrangement links TRBV20-1 to TRBJ2-1; the D is unclear. The assigned J gene may be wrong: the sequence end matches TRBJ2-7 better. Looked up from germline, CDR1 is DFQATT and CDR2 is SNEGSKA (reference sequence). CDR3 length: 11 residues.

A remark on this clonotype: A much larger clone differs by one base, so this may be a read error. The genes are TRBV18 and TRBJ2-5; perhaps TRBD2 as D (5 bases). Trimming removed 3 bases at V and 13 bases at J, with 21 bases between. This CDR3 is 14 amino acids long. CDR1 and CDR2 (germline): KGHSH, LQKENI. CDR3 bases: TGTGCCAGCTCACCCAGGAGGTTAGGCTACGAGCGGTACTTC. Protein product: CASSPRRLGYERYF.

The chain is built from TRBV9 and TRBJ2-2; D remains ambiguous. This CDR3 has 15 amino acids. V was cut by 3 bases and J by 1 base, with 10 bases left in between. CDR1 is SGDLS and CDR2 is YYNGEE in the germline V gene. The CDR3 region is CASSADMRNTGELFF. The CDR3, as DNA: TGTGCCAGCAGCGCCGATATGAGGAACACCGGGGAGCTGTTTTTT.

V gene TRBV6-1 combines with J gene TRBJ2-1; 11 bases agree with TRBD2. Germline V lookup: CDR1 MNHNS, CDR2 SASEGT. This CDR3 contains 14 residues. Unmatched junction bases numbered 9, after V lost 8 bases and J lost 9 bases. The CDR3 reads CASRVSGGVSEQFF. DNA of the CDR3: TGTGCCAGCCGGGTTAGCGGGGGGGTGAGTGAGCAGTTCTTC.

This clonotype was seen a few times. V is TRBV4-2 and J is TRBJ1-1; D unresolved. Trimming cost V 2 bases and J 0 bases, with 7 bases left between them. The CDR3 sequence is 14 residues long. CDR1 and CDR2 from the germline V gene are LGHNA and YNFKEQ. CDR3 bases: TGTGCCAGCAGCCAAAGGGTAATGAACACTGAAGCTTTCTTT. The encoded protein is CASSQRVMNTEAFF.

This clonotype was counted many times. Written as DNA, the CDR3 is TGTGCCAGCAGCCGACCGGGACCTACGTTCGAGCAGTACTTC. It is translated as CASSRPGPTFEQYF. The V and J genes are TRBV11-1 and TRBJ2-7; D is perhaps TRBD1 or TRBD2 (5 bases each). CDR1 is SGHAT and CDR2 is FQDESV in the germline V gene (reference sequence). The V end was cut by 5 bases, the J end by 6 bases, with 17 bases between. The CDR3 is 14 amino acids.

Here the CDR3 reads CSARDTRGDGYTF. The CDR3 DNA follows: TGCAGTGCTAGAGATACCAGGGGGGATGGCTACACCTTC. The V call is TRBV20-1, the J call TRBJ1-2, with 7 bases aligning to TRBD1. The J segment lost 6 bases and the V segment lost 0 bases, leaving 4 bases of the junction unmatched. The CDR3 loop spans 13 amino acids. In germline, CDR1 is DFQATT, CDR2 SNEGSKA (reference sequence).

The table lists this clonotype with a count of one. The CDR3 coding sequence is TGTGCCAGCAGCATACGGACTGCCCCTTACACTGAAGCTTTCTTT. This sequence encodes CASSIRTAPYTEAFF. V is TRBV7-8 and J is TRBJ1-1; D uncertain. CDR1 SGHVS and CDR2 FQNEAQ come from the germline V gene. V dropped 5 bases and J dropped 3 bases, with 16 bases sitting between them. This CDR3 is 15 amino acids long.

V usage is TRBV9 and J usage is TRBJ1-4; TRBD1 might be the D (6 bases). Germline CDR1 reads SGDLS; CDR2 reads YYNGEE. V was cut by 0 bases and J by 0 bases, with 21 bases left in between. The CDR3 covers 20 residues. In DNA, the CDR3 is TGTGCCAGCAGCGTAGCTTTAACAGGGTTAACCCGTGCAACTAATGAAAAACTGTTTTTT. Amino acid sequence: CASSVALTGLTRATNEKLFF.

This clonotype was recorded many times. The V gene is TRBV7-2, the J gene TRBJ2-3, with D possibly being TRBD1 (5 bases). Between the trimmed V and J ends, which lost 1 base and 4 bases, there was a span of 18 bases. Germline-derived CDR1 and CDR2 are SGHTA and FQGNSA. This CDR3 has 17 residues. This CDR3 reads CASSLDPSGAQADTQYF. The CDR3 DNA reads TGTGCCAGCAGCTTAGACCCTAGTGGGGCACAGGCAGATACGCAGTATTTT.

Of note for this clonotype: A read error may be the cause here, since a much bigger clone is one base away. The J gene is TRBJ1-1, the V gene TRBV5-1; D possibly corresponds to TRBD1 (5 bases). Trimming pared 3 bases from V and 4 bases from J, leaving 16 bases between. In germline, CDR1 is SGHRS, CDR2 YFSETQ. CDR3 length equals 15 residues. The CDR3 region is CASSYSGSEVTEAFF. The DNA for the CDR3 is TGCGCCAGCAGCTATTCAGGGAGTGAGGTCACTGAAGCTTTCTTT.

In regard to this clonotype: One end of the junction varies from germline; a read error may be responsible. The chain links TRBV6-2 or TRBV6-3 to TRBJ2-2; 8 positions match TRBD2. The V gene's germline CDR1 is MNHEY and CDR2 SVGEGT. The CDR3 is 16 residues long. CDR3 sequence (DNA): TGTGCCAGCAGGGAATCCGGACTAGCTTCGGGCGGGGAGCGGTTTTTT. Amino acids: CASRESGLASGGERFF.